This T cell receptor (beta chain) was profiled in a study of Ad26.COV2.S vaccination and SARS-CoV-2 variants. Overall study: Intramuscular Ad26.COV2.S doses were given once or twice, 56 days apart. Study results and limitations: It was reported that spike-specific CD8+ and CD4+ T cell responses were substantially broad after vaccination. Researchers reported similar non-spike TCR breadth in vaccine and placebo recipients.

Treatment denoted: some 20 received Ad26.COV2.S at low or high dose, single or two shots; a few received placebo; per-sample allocation not given. Material that was analyzed had been drawn on day 63 after the first vaccine or placebo injection. A Boston donor was an adult aged 18-55 years. CDR3 length: 11 residues. From germline, CDR1 is MNHNY and CDR2 SVGAGI (reference sequence). The germline V and J ends were trimmed by 6 bases and 5 bases, with 8 bases remaining between them. Worth noting for this clone: No antigen is known for it.

The repertoire was sequenced with immunoSEQ multiplex PCR; TCRdb's copy has only in-frame clones and lacks some. The table lists about 410,000 clones, about 85% of them singletons. The sequence was obtained from a person aged 18-65 years who received the Ad26.COV2.S COVID-19 vaccine or a placebo. The rearrangement joins TRBV6-6 to TRBJ2-7; no clear D gene. Material: peripheral blood, obtained in a trial of Ad26.COV2.S vaccine versus placebo. CDR3 nucleotide sequence: TGTGCCAGCAGAAAGGGTGACGAGCAGTACTTC. It yields the protein CASRKGDEQYF.